Following are 10 T cell receptor beta chains from one sample sequenced in a study of PD-L1 blockade in urothelial cancer (dated by TCRdb to the late 2010s). Library method: the immunoSEQ multiplex PCR assay. TCRdb provides this immuneACCESS table in a form limited to in-frame rearrangements. Some clones are lacking; in checked studies, under half of them reflect an unresolved V gene, and why the rest are absent is not known. The sample data list approximately 39,000 clones, and around 89% of these were observed just once. The ten largest account for roughly 2.1% of the sample. Sample: PBMCs, taken around atezolizumab (anti-PD-L1) treatment. The receptors stem from a man in his 60s with urothelial cancer.

This chain connects TRBV7-2 to TRBJ2-7, with 13 bases matching TRBD2. There are 15 residues in the CDR3. Germline CDR1 SGHTA, CDR2 FQGNSA. The V gene end was trimmed by 3 bases and the J gene end by 6 bases; junction bases not matched to a gene: 5. This chain's CDR3 is CASSFTSGRAGEQYF. CDR3 sequence (DNA): TGTGCCAGCAGCTTCACTAGCGGGAGGGCCGGCGAGCAGTACTTC.

The CDR3 nucleotides are TGTGCCAGCAGAACTTCCCTGAACACTGAAGCTTTCTTT. Residues: CASRTSLNTEAFF. The rearrangement links TRBV7-9 to TRBJ1-1; D gene unclear. Trimming took off 6 bases at V and 0 bases at J, with 8 bases between the two ends. Germline values: CDR1 SEHNR, CDR2 FQNEAQ (reference sequence). This CDR3 has 13 residues.

This clone occurred once. V gene TRBV21-1 combines with J gene TRBJ2-1; TRBD2 is taken as the D call from the table, unchecked against the DNA. TRBV21-1 is listed as a pseudogene. The CDR3 extends over 17 amino acids. The CDR3 nucleotides are TGTGCCAGCAGCAAATGGGAGGGACTAGCGGGAAAGGTTGAGCAGTTCTTC. Its translation: CASSKWEGLAGKVEQFF.

The V gene is TRBV10-3, the J gene TRBJ2-7; weak D call: TRBD1 (6 bases). The V gene lost 10 bases and the J gene lost 7 bases, with 23 bases spanning the gap. The CDR3 contains 14 residues. CDR1 and CDR2 from the germline V gene are ENHRY and SYGVKD. The CDR3 DNA is TGTGCCACCGAACGGGACACAACCTTGGGGGAGCAGTACTTC. Protein sequence: CATERDTTLGEQYF.

The chain has TRBV25-1 and TRBJ1-2, with D uncertain. Trimming removed 5 bases at V and 7 bases at J, with 8 bases between. CDR1 MGHDK and CDR2 SYGVNS come from the germline V gene. This CDR3 has 11 residues. CDR3 amino acids: CASSSLLGYTF. CDR3 sequence (DNA): TGTGCCAGCAGTAGCCTGCTTGGCTACACCTTC.

In its sample, this clone was seen a few times. J is TRBJ2-2 and V is TRBV18; no clear D. CDR3 size: 17 residues. Deletions cut 3 bases from V and 1 base from J, with 15 bases between. Looked up from germline, CDR1 is KGHSH and CDR2 is LQKENI. The DNA of the CDR3 is TGTGCCAGCTCACCTTCCGAGCCCCGAGGGAACACCGGGGAGCTGTTTTTT. Residues: CASSPSEPRGNTGELFF.

The chain carries TRBV5-1 and TRBJ1-2; 8 bases are a match to TRBD1. The CDR3 length is 16 residues. Germline V gene data show CDR1 as SGHRS and CDR2 as YFSETQ. J was trimmed by 7 bases and V by 4 bases; bases with no gene match: 15. The CDR3 nucleotides read TGCGCCAGCAGCGAAGAGGGGACAGGTGGGGGTCGTGGCTACACCTTC. Translation: CASSEEGTGGGRGYTF.

The chain carries TRBV9 and TRBJ1-5; 11 bases match TRBD1. Germline V CDR1 and CDR2: SGDLS, YYNGEE. V lost 0 bases and J lost 1; bases outside the gene matches: 6. CDR3 length: 18 amino acids. The CDR3 spells CASSVVWDRGLSNQPQHF. The CDR3 region has the DNA TGTGCCAGCAGCGTAGTCTGGGACAGGGGGTTGAGCAATCAGCCCCAGCATTTT.

Only a few counts were recorded for this clone. This rearrangement joins TRBV19 to TRBJ1-5; no clear D. The CDR3 contains 13 residues. V was pared by 5 bases and J by 7 bases, with 12 bases between. Per germline, CDR1 LNHDA and CDR2 SQIVND (reference sequence). Here the CDR3 DNA reads TGTGCCAGTAGTCCTTCACGAGAACAGCCCCAGCATTTT. Translated: CASSPSREQPQHF.

This clone was seen a few times. The rearrangement uses TRBV7-9 and TRBJ1-1; 9 positions agree with TRBD1. This CDR3 is 14 amino acids long. CDR1 is SEHNR, CDR2 FQNEAQ, per germline (reference sequence). The V and J ends lost 5 bases and 5 bases, in that order; junction bases with no gene match: 6. The CDR3 reads CASSQQGARTEAFF. CDR3 coding DNA: TGTGCCAGCAGCCAACAGGGGGCAAGGACTGAAGCTTTCTTT. Supplemented by reference TRBV7-9 and TRBJ1-1, the full variable domain reads DTGVSQNPRHKITKRGQNVTFRCDPISEHNRLYWYRQTLGQGPEFLTYFQNEAQLEKSRLLSDRFSAERPKGSFSTLEIQRTEQGDSAMYLCASSQQGARTEAFFGQGTRLTVV.